Presented here are 9 T cell receptor beta chains from one specimen sequenced in a study of CD8 T cell repertoires and HIV-1 epitope variants. Sequencing was performed with immunoSEQ multiplex PCR; in TCRdb, only in-frame clones are kept and a portion is missing. The sample lists about 5,100 clones, less than 75% occurring once. No cognate antigen is known for these TCRs. Input material: cultured CD8+ T cells derived from PBMCs. The receptors shown here come from a male donor with HIV.

The V call is TRBV27, the J call TRBJ2-1, with 12 bases aligning to TRBD1. The CDR3 contains 16 residues. J gave up 12 bases and V 4 bases, and 13 bases lay outside the gene matches. CDR1 and CDR2 (germline): MNHEY, SMNVEV (reference sequence). The CDR3 bases are TGTGCCAGCAGTTCCCCCGGGACAGGGGGCCCTACGGGGCAGTTCTTC. Translated, it gives CASSSPGTGGPTGQFF.

The chain employs TRBV5-8 and TRBJ2-1; 8 bases agree with TRBD2. CDR1 and CDR2 from the germline V gene are SGHTS and YDEGEE. CDR3 length: 15 residues. Trimming took 5 bases from V and 1 from J; bases not matched to a gene: 5. CDR3 sequence (DNA): TGTGCCAGCAGGCGGGGACTAGGATCCTACAATGAGCAGTTCTTC. Translation gives CASRRGLGSYNEQFF.

The genes are TRBV10-3 and TRBJ1-1; D perhaps matches TRBD1 (6 bases). V was cut by 11 bases and J by 2 bases, with 12 bases left in between. Germline lookup yields CDR1 ENHRY and CDR2 SYGVKD. The CDR3 runs 12 residues. The CDR3 DNA is TGTGCCTCCGGACAGAAAAACACTGAAGCTTTCTTT. It translates to CASGQKNTEAFF.

The chain links TRBV9 to TRBJ2-1; 9 nucleotides agree with TRBD1. The CDR3 has 16 amino acids. The germline V gene has CDR1 SGDLS and CDR2 YYNGEE. V trimming: 3 bases; J trimming: 4 bases; junction bases outside the gene matches: 8. The CDR3 spells CASSATGTGIYNEQFF. The CDR3 nucleotides read TGTGCCAGCAGCGCGACCGGGACAGGGATTTACAATGAGCAGTTCTTC.

The chain links TRBV28 to TRBJ1-4; D is possibly TRBD1 (6 bases). CDR1 MDHEN and CDR2 SYDVKM come from the germline V gene. The CDR3 is made up of 15 amino acids. Trimming removed 5 bases from V and 6 bases from J, with 16 bases in between. The CDR3 loop reads CASSADRDTHEKLFF. DNA of the CDR3: TGTGCCAGCAGTGCAGACCGGGACACCCATGAAAAACTGTTTTTT.

The chain uses TRBV7-6 and TRBJ2-7; D ambiguous. Per germline, CDR1 SGHVS and CDR2 FNYEAQ. The CDR3 is 12 residues long. Trimming pared 0 bases from V and 12 bases from J, leaving 12 bases between. CDR3 bases: TGTGCCAGCAGCTTAGCCCCGGACGGCCTGTACTTC. Translating it yields CASSLAPDGLYF.

V is TRBV19 and J is TRBJ2-2; 9 bases are a match to TRBD2. Germline values: CDR1 LNHDA, CDR2 SQIVND (reference sequence). CDR3 length equals 15 residues. V trimming: 7 bases; J trimming: 4 bases; junction bases outside the gene matches: 7. In DNA form, the CDR3 reads TGTGCCAGTAAGAGACTAGCGGTGTTCACCGGGGAGCTGTTTTTT. Residues: CASKRLAVFTGELFF.

This clone was picked up one time. The chain employs TRBV6-5 and TRBJ2-1; D unresolved. The V and J ends lost 4 bases and 2 bases respectively, with 3 bases between them. CDR3 length equals 12 residues. Germline V lookup: CDR1 MNHEY, CDR2 SVGAGI. CDR3 in DNA: TGTGCCAGCAGTTCGCCCTACAATGAGCAGTTCTTC. It yields the protein CASSSPYNEQFF.

V usage is TRBV2 and J usage is TRBJ1-2, with D unclear. This CDR3 contains 14 residues. V lost 3 bases to trimming and J lost 1 base, with 9 bases between them. Per the germline V gene, CDR1 is SNHLY and CDR2 is FYNNEI. The DNA for the CDR3 is TGTGCCAGCAGTGATTCGATGGGTAACTATGGCTACACCTTC. Protein sequence: CASSDSMGNYGYTF.